Listed below are T cell receptor beta chains from one sample, sequenced in a study of T cells after yellow fever vaccination. MiXCR, applied by TCRdb to the 5' RACE reads, yields one record per CDR3 protein. The table includes fewer than 400,000 distinct CDR3 sequences, approximately 12% detected once. Here the sequenced sample was CD4+ T cells sorted from PBMCs, taken 45 days after the yellow fever booster vaccination. These receptors were collected from a man between 18 and 29 years old who received the YFV17D yellow fever vaccine. Each CDR3 is given with its conserved first and last residue. Each record gives: V gene, CDR3 length, clone size, D gene, J gene, CDR3 protein, CDR3 DNA. D genes are given only for firm matches. The size field is filled for only some rows; it gives once, few, many or a size class.

>TRBV7-9|12|few|-|TRBJ1-5
CASSDSSGPQHF
TGTGCCAGCAGCGATTCGTCGGGTCCCCAGCATTTT
>TRBV20-1|16|many|-|TRBJ1-2
CSARDQPGRANYGYTF
TGCAGTGCTAGAGATCAACCAGGTCGGGCTAACTATGGCTACACCTTC
>TRBV7-2|13|few|-|TRBJ1-1
CASSFSGDTEAFF
TGTGCCAGCAGCTTTTCGGGGGACACTGAAGCTTTCTTT
>TRBV5-1|16|-|-|TRBJ2-1
CASSLVYRGSYNEQFF
TGCGCCAGCAGCTTGGTTTATAGGGGCTCCTACAATGAGCAGTTCTTC
>TRBV7-9|14|few|-|TRBJ1-6
CASSPRGRGSPLHF
TGTGCCAGCAGCCCACGGGGCCGAGGGTCACCCCTCCACTTT
>TRBV6-5|15|-|-|TRBJ2-7
CASSYLEGTGYEQYF
TGTGCCAGCAGTTACCTCGAGGGTACTGGCTACGAGCAGTACTTC
>TRBV12-5|15|many|-|TRBJ2-5
CASGPNSGGLETQYF
TGTGCTAGTGGTCCCAATTCCGGCGGGTTGGAGACCCAGTACTTC
>TRBV4-2|17|many|-|TRBJ2-1
CASSQRTAASSYNEQFF
TGTGCCAGCAGCCAGCGGACGGCAGCTAGCTCCTACAATGAGCAGTTCTTC
>TRBV27|17|-|-|TRBJ2-3
CASSRLNPGAYTDTQYF
TGTGCCAGCAGCCGCCTAAATCCGGGGGCCTACACAGATACGCAGTATTTT
>TRBV4-1|17|few|-|TRBJ2-3
CASSQGGQSNHRDTQYF
TGCGCCAGCAGCCAAGGAGGACAGAGTAATCATCGGGATACGCAGTATTTT
>TRBV10-3|12|few|-|TRBJ2-5
CAISESRETQYF
TGTGCCATCAGTGAGTCTAGGGAGACCCAGTACTTC
>TRBV15|17|few|TRBD2|TRBJ2-2
CATSRELAGSQRRELFF
TGTGCCACCAGCAGGGAGCTAGCGGGTTCTCAAAGAAGGGAGCTGTTTTTT
>TRBV12-3/TRBV12-4|13|many|-|TRBJ2-5
CASSLSAQETQYF
TGTGCCAGCAGTTTGTCGGCCCAAGAGACCCAGTACTTC
>TRBV28|13|-|TRBD1|TRBJ1-5
CARNAGGAQPQHF
TGTGCCAGAAACGCAGGGGGTGCTCAGCCCCAGCATTTT
>TRBV29-1|12|few|-|TRBJ1-2
CSVETTNYGYTF
TGCAGCGTTGAAACAACTAACTATGGCTACACCTTC
>TRBV4-1|15|-|TRBD1|TRBJ2-7
CASSPGQGPSYEQYF
TGCGCCAGCAGCCCCGGACAGGGACCGTCCTACGAGCAGTACTTC
>TRBV9|15|-|TRBD2|TRBJ2-1
CASSVGAGAYTEQFF
TGTGCCAGCAGCGTAGGAGCGGGGGCGTACACTGAGCAGTTCTTC
>TRBV19|14|-|-|TRBJ1-1
CASSIQAGSTEAFF
TGTGCCAGTAGTATTCAGGCGGGGAGCACTGAAGCTTTCTTT
>TRBV2|11|few|-|TRBJ2-5
CASKEQETQYF
TGTGCCAGCAAAGAGCAAGAGACCCAGTACTTC
>TRBV5-1|13|many|-|TRBJ2-1
CASSLDLYNEQFF
TGCGCCAGCAGCTTGGACCTATACAATGAGCAGTTCTTC
>TRBV6-2/TRBV6-3|14|few|-|TRBJ2-1
CASSYSWGESEQFF
TGTGCCAGCAGTTACTCGTGGGGAGAGAGTGAGCAGTTCTTC
>TRBV12-3/TRBV12-4|12|few|-|TRBJ1-2
CASSLVRGGYTF
TGTGCCAGCAGTTTAGTCCGAGGCGGCTACACCTTC
>TRBV4-1|18|few|TRBD2|TRBJ2-5
CASSQDRGLAGGQETQYF
TGCGCCAGCAGCCAAGATAGGGGACTAGCGGGGGGCCAAGAGACCCAGTACTTC
>TRBV5-1|13|many|-|TRBJ2-5
CASSLGQQETQYF
TGCGCCAGCAGCTTGGGGCAGCAAGAGACCCAGTACTTC
>TRBV11-3|13|many|-|TRBJ2-3
CASSWRGTDTQYF
TGTGCCAGCAGCTGGAGAGGCACAGATACGCAGTATTTT
>TRBV2|15|-|-|TRBJ2-3
CASTPNGVGTDTQYF
TGTGCCAGCACCCCGAATGGAGTGGGGACAGATACGCAGTATTTT
>TRBV7-2|15|-|-|TRBJ1-1
CASSLEVGVGGRAFF
TGTGCCAGCAGCTTAGAAGTAGGAGTTGGGGGGAGGGCTTTCTTT
>TRBV7-3|15|-|-|TRBJ2-1
CASSSFGKQDNEQFF
TGTGCCAGCAGCTCGTTCGGAAAGCAAGACAATGAGCAGTTCTTC
>TRBV7-2|15|few|TRBD1|TRBJ1-2
CASSLEGRGNYGYTF
TGTGCCAGCAGCCTAGAAGGCAGGGGGAACTATGGCTACACCTTC
>TRBV15|15|few|-|TRBJ1-1
CATSRDTGLNTEAFF
TGTGCCACCAGCAGAGATACGGGACTGAACACTGAAGCTTTCTTT
>TRBV5-6|11|many|-|TRBJ1-2
CASSLRDGYTF
TGTGCCAGCAGCTTGAGGGACGGCTACACCTTC